Below are 6 T cell receptor beta chains sequenced from a single sample in a study of blood T cell repertoires in COVID-19. Clones were read by immunoSEQ multiplex PCR, and TCRdb kept only the in-frame ones, dropping some. This table holds some 390,000 clones, 80% to 90% found once. Source material: PBMCs or T cells enriched from blood (not recorded which). All receptors come from a man in his thirties or forties who had recovered from COVID-19.

This clone was seen just once. The rearrangement uses TRBV7-9 and TRBJ2-3; unclear D gene. The length of the CDR3 is 16 residues. The V end was cut by 1 base, the J end by 0 bases, with 11 bases between. Germline V gene data show CDR1 as SEHNR and CDR2 as FQNEAQ (reference sequence). This chain's CDR3 is CASSLGSASSTDTQYF. The CDR3 DNA follows: TGTGCCAGCAGCTTAGGAAGCGCATCTAGCACAGATACGCAGTATTTT.

The V gene is TRBV19, the J gene TRBJ2-3; 7 nucleotides line up with TRBD1. Looked up from germline, CDR1 is LNHDA and CDR2 is SQIVND (reference sequence). CDR3 length equals 15 residues. J gave up 5 bases and V 5 bases, and 10 bases lay outside the gene matches. CDR3 DNA: TGTGCCAGTAGTGACCCGGACAGGTCCCTAGATACGCAGTATTTT. Translating it yields CASSDPDRSLDTQYF.

The V and J genes are TRBV16 and TRBJ1-2; D gene unclear. The germline CDR1 and CDR2 sequences are KGHSY and FQNENV. With 2 bases removed from V and 3 bases from J, the gap between germline ends came to 19 bases. The CDR3 loop spans 17 amino acids. CDR3 protein: CASSQNTGVREDYGYTF. The CDR3 DNA sequence: TGTGCCAGCAGCCAAAATACGGGCGTGAGGGAGGACTATGGCTACACCTTC.

The rearrangement joins TRBV2 to TRBJ2-3, with D unclear. This CDR3 spans 12 amino acids. CDR1 SNHLY and CDR2 FYNNEI come from the germline V gene. The V end lost 8 bases, the J end lost 2 bases, and 8 bases lay between the germline ends. In nucleotides, the CDR3 is TGTGCCAGCGGCCGTTACACAGATACGCAGTATTTT. Translation gives CASGRYTDTQYF.

V is TRBV13 and J is TRBJ2-5, with D perhaps TRBD2 (5 bases). CDR3 length: 13 amino acids. With 5 bases removed from V and 5 bases from J, the gap between germline ends came to 12 bases. Germline loops: CDR1 PRHDT, CDR2 FYEKMQ (reference sequence). In DNA form, the CDR3 reads TGTGCCAGCAGCAACCGGGATTGGGAGACCCAGTACTTC. Protein sequence: CASSNRDWETQYF.

The chain carries TRBV28 and TRBJ2-3, with D tentatively TRBD1 (5 bases). Deletions cut 4 bases from V and 2 bases from J, with 16 bases between. This CDR3 contains 16 residues. Germline V gene data show CDR1 as MDHEN and CDR2 as SYDVKM. The CDR3 nucleotides are TGTGCCAGCAGTTCAGGGCTTGGTTCTAACACAGATACGCAGTATTTT. Protein: CASSSGLGSNTDTQYF.